This TCR beta chain was documented in a study of T cells after yellow fever vaccination. Trimming cost V 6 bases and J 3 bases, with 24 bases left between them. CDR1 is SGHAT, CDR2 FQNNGV, per germline. This CDR3 contains 17 residues. MiXCR, applied by TCRdb to the 5' RACE reads, yields one record per CDR3 protein. Found here are around 49,000 distinct CDR3 sequences, about 6.8% of them singletons; the top ten hold 14% to 15%. This clonotype was observed a few times. This TCR was sampled from a man aged 25 to 40 who received the YFV17D yellow fever vaccine. J is TRBJ2-7 and V is TRBV11-2; TRBD2 is a possible D gene (6 bases). This specimen was CD8+ T cells not binding an NS4B(214-222) dextramer, sorted from PBMCs, taken 45 days after the yellow fever booster vaccination. CDR3 nucleotides: TGTGCCAGCAGTTTTTTTCCATCGGTAGCGGAACTCTACGAGCAGTACTTC. This encodes CASSFFPSVAELYEQYF. The full variable domain, its missing parts supplied by reference TRBV11-2 and TRBJ2-7, is EAGVAQSPRYKIIEKRQSVAFWCNPISGHATLYWYQQILGQGPKLLIQFQNNGVVDDSQLPKDRFSAERLKGVDSTLKIQPAKLEDSAVYLCASSFFPSVAELYEQYFGPGTRLTVT.